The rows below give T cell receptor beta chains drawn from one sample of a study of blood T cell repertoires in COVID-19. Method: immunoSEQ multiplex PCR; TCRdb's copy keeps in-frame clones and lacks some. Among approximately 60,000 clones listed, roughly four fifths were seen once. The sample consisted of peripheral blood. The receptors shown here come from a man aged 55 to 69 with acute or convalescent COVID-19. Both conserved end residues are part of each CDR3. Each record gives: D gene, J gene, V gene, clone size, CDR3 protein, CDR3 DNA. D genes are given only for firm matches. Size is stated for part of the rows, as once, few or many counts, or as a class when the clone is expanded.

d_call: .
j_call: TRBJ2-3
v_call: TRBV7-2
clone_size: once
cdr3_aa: CASSLQAFTDTQYF
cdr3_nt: TGTGCCAGCAGCCTACAGGCCTTCACAGATACGCAGTATTTT

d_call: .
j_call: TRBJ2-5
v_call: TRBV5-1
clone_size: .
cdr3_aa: CASSDPGQETQYF
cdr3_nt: TGCGCCAGCAGCGACCCGGGACAAGAGACCCAGTACTTC

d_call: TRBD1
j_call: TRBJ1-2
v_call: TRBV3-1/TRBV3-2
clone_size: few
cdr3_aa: CASSQQGAGGYTF
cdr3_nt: TGTGCCAGCAGCCAACAGGGGGCCGGGGGCTACACCTTC

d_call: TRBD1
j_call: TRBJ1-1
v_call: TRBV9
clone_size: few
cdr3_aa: CASSVRPGGEAFF
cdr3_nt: TGTGCCAGCAGCGTAAGGCCAGGGGGGGAAGCTTTCTTT

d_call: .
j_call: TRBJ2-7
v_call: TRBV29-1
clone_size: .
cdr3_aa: CSVAGIFSYEQYF
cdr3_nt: TGCAGCGTTGCCGGGATATTCTCCTACGAGCAGTACTTC

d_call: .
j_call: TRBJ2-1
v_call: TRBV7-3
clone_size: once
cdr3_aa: CASTPDGGLALHEQFF
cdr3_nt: TGTGCCAGCACCCCCGACGGGGGACTGGCTCTCCATGAGCAGTTCTTC

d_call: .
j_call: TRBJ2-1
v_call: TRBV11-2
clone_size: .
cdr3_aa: CASSSGTGSSYNEQFF
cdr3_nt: TGTGCCAGCAGCTCCGGGACTGGGAGCTCCTACAATGAGCAGTTCTTC

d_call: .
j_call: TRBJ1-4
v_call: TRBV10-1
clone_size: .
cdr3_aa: CASSELARAALNEKLFF
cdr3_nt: TGCGCCAGCAGTGAATTAGCCAGAGCGGCACTTAATGAAAAACTGTTTTTT

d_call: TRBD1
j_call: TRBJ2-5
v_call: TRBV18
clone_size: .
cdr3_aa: CASSSGQGETQYF
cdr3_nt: TGTGCCAGCTCATCTGGACAGGGAGAGACCCAGTACTTC

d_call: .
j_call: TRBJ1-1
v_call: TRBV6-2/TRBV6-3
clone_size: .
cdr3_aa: CASSYSPGDTEAFF
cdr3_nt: TGTGCCAGCAGTTACAGTCCGGGGGACACTGAAGCTTTCTTT

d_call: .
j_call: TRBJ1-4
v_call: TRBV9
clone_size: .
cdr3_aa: CASSVTVNEKLFF
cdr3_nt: TGTGCCAGCAGCGTAACAGTTAATGAAAAACTGTTTTTT

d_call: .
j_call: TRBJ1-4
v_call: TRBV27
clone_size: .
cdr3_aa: CASSLNRGRGNEKLFF
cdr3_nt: TGTGCCAGCAGTTTAAATCGGGGCAGGGGTAATGAAAAACTGTTTTTT

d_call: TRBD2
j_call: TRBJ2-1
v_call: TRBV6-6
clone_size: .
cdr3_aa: CASSSSGNEQFF
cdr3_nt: TGTGCCAGCAGTTCTAGCGGCAATGAGCAGTTCTTC

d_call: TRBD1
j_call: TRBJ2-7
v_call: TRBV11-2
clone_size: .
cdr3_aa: CASSSDRSSYEQYF
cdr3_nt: TGTGCCAGCAGCTCGGACAGGTCTTCCTACGAGCAGTACTTC

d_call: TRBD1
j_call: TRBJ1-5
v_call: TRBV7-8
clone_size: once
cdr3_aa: CASSSMGQVSNQPQHF
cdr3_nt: TGTGCCAGCAGCTCAATGGGACAGGTCAGCAATCAGCCCCAGCATTTT

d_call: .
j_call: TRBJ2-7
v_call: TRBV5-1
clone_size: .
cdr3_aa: CASSLDGTTYEQYF
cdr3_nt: TGCGCCAGCAGCTTGGACGGGACAACCTACGAGCAGTACTTC

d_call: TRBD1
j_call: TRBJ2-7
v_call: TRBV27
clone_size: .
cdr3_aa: CASRPPDRARQYF
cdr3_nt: TGTGCCAGCAGACCCCCCGACAGGGCCCGGCAGTACTTC

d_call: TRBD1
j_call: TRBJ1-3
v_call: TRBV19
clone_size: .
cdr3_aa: CASRRQGAANTIYF
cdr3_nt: TGTGCCAGTAGACGTCAGGGGGCTGCAAACACCATATATTTT

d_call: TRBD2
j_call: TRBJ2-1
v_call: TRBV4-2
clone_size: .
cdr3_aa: CASSQVPAGAYNEQFF
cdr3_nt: TGTGCCAGCAGCCAAGTCCCGGCGGGAGCATACAATGAGCAGTTCTTC

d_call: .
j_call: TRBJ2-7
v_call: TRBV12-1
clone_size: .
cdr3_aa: CASSPPSGYEQYF
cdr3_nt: TGTGCCAGCAGCCCCCCCAGCGGTTACGAGCAGTACTTC